At least ten counts were recorded for the clone carrying this T cell receptor beta chain. Specified time point: newly diagnosed GD, antithyroid drugs for less than 3 months. RNA isolated from PBMCs was used to make the TCR library. HTBI primers from iRepertoire and Arm-PCR of CDR3 regions yielded the TCR beta libraries. TCRdb itself ran the multiplex PCR reads through MiXCR, one entry per CDR3 protein. There are about 560,000 distinct CDR3 sequences in the sample; about 16% occur only once, and 9.5% to 15% lies in the top ten. The CDR3 sequence is 15 residues long. V dropped 7 bases and J dropped 1 base, with 15 bases sitting between them. The sample comes from a study of regulatory T cells in long-lasting Graves disease. The same sample was also studied in work on T cells in Graves' hyperthyroidism and ophthalmopathy. That paper notes: Across 18 months, stable Graves' hyperthyroidism was marked by no progression to ophthalmopathy.

The rearrangement links TRBV12-3 or TRBV12-4 to TRBJ2-3; D perhaps matches TRBD1 (6 bases). Sample: peripheral blood mononuclear cells (PBMCs), taken at new diagnosis, from a patient treated with antithyroid drugs. This receptor was taken from a man aged 18-30 years with Graves disease. CDR3 sequence (DNA): TGTGCCAGCACCTCCGGAGCAGGGGGCACAGATACGCAGTATTTT. This codes for CASTSGAGGTDTQYF.